This T cell receptor beta chain was found in a study of blood T cell repertoires in COVID-19. Study-level information: The United States, Italy and Spain provided the acute and convalescent COVID-19 samples. Nucleic acid was either cDNA or gDNA, and it came from T cells, B-cell-depleted T cells, or PBMCs.

In the original analysis: Reference gene primer amplification gave nucleated cell count estimates. Sequenced by immunoSEQ multiplex PCR; TCRdb stores in-frame clones only, minus some. V and J calls and clone size come straight from that table; D and trimming were deduced from the DNA. The sample lists 300,000 to 400,000 clones, around nine tenths seen once, with 1% in the top ten. The V gene end was trimmed by 7 bases and the J gene end by 7 bases; junction bases not matched to a gene: 7. The CDR3 runs 15 residues. The germline V gene encodes CDR1 ENHRY and CDR2 SYGVKD. Sequences were obtained from peripheral blood. The sequence was collected from a man aged 50 to 60 with active or convalescent COVID-19. V is TRBV10-3 and J is TRBJ2-1; 13 positions match TRBD2. CDR3 residues: CAINSLAGGPNEQFF. The DNA of the CDR3 is TGTGCCATCAATTCACTAGCGGGGGGGCCGAATGAGCAGTTCTTC.